The 11 T cell receptor beta chains reported below all come from one sample, sequenced in a study of T-cell memory formation after mild COVID-19. TCRdb re-derived calls from the 5' RACE reads in MiXCR, one entry per CDR3 protein. The sample consists of about 300,000 distinct CDR3 sequences, approximately 19% of them appearing once. Sequenced sample: PBMCs or a T cell subset sorted from them (not recorded which). All receptors derive from a man younger than 35 who had mild COVID-19 (a few samples of this study predate the infection). Cell type and time point are not known.

This clonotype was seen a few times. V gene TRBV6-6 combines with J gene TRBJ1-1, with D uncertain. V was pared by 6 bases and J by 3 bases, with 11 bases between. The germline V gene has CDR1 MNHNY and CDR2 SVGAGI (reference sequence). The CDR3 covers 13 residues. CDR3 amino acids: CASSHRTDTEAFF. DNA of the CDR3: TGTGCCAGCAGCCATAGGACGGACACTGAAGCTTTCTTT.

CDR3 DNA sequence: TGTGCCAGCAGTGTGGGCTCTCCGATCACTGAAGCTTTCTTT. Its protein product is CASSVGSPITEAFF. J is TRBJ1-1 and V is TRBV2; no firm D call. Trimming stripped 4 bases from V and 4 bases from J, with 13 bases between. Germline CDR1 SNHLY, CDR2 FYNNEI. This CDR3 comprises 14 residues.

The chain combines TRBV7-9 with TRBJ1-4; the D gene is possibly TRBD1 (5 bases). Germline CDR1 is SEHNR and CDR2 is FQNEAQ (reference sequence). CDR3 length: 15 amino acids. Between the trimmed V and J ends, which lost 0 bases and 10 bases, there was a span of 15 bases. CDR3 loop: CASSLAGDVRGKLFF. The CDR3 nucleotides are TGTGCCAGCAGCTTAGCAGGGGATGTCCGCGGAAAACTGTTTTTT.

The chain joins TRBV3-1 to TRBJ2-1, with a weak D call TRBD1 (6 bases). CDR1 is LGHDT and CDR2 is YNNKEL in the germline V gene (reference sequence). The germline V and J ends were trimmed by 4 bases and 0 bases, with 13 bases remaining between them. This CDR3 has 16 amino acids. This chain's CDR3 is CASSRRQASSYNEQFF. CDR3 nucleotides: TGTGCCAGCAGCCGGCGACAGGCAAGCTCCTACAATGAGCAGTTCTTC.

This clonotype was picked up one time. J is TRBJ1-2 and V is TRBV7-9; 7 bases agree with TRBD1. Looked up from germline, CDR1 is SEHNR and CDR2 is FQNEAQ (reference sequence). V was pared by 1 base and J by 0 bases, with 2 bases of the junction left unmatched. The CDR3 loop spans 15 amino acids. CDR3: CASSLGQGTNYGYTF. For the CDR3, the DNA is TGTGCCAGCAGCTTAGGACAGGGTACTAACTATGGCTACACCTTC.

This clonotype was observed many times. The CDR3 protein is CASSSGTSGGLYNEQFF. The CDR3 DNA is TGCGCCAGCAGCTCGGGGACTAGCGGGGGGCTCTACAATGAGCAGTTCTTC. The chain couples TRBV5-1 to TRBJ2-1; 15 bases map to TRBD2. CDR1 and CDR2 from the germline V gene are SGHRS and YFSETQ. The CDR3 has 17 amino acids. The junction had 4 bases not matched to a gene; V was cut back by 3 bases and J by 3 bases.

This clonotype was seen a few times. This chain connects TRBV4-1 to TRBJ1-2; the D gene is possibly TRBD1 (5 bases). Trimming took off 5 bases at V and 5 bases at J, with 15 bases between the two ends. The CDR3 is 14 amino acids. Germline V CDR1 and CDR2: MGHRA, YSYEKL. This CDR3 reads CASSGGDSNYGYTF. Written as DNA, the CDR3 is TGCGCCAGCAGCGGGGGAGACAGCAATTATGGCTACACCTTC.

The chain uses TRBV12-3 or TRBV12-4 and TRBJ2-1; D remains unclear. With 3 bases removed from V and 4 bases from J, the gap between germline ends came to 13 bases. The CDR3 runs to 15 residues. CDR3 residues: CASSFGWAGYNEQFF. The CDR3 DNA follows: TGTGCCAGCAGTTTTGGTTGGGCAGGATACAATGAGCAGTTCTTC.

This chain links TRBV5-1 with TRBJ2-1; a possible D gene is TRBD2 (6 bases). Germline V gene sequence: CDR1 SGHRS, CDR2 YFSETQ. The V gene lost 0 bases and the J gene lost 6 bases, with 10 bases spanning the gap. The CDR3 has 14 amino acids. The CDR3 is CASSLEASANEQFF. The CDR3 bases are TGCGCCAGCAGCTTGGAGGCTAGCGCCAATGAGCAGTTCTTC.

The chain employs TRBV7-3 and TRBJ1-6, with D unresolved. Germline CDR1 reads SGHTA; CDR2 reads FQGTGA. V lost 1 base and J lost 7, with 5 bases in between. This CDR3 contains 13 residues. In DNA form, the CDR3 reads TGTGCCAGCAGCTTAATGGAGAATTCACCCCTCCACTTT. This translates into CASSLMENSPLHF.

The V call is TRBV5-1, the J call TRBJ2-7; tentatively, D is TRBD1 (5 bases). The germline gives CDR1 SGHRS, CDR2 YFSETQ. The CDR3 is 15 amino acids. V was shortened by 1 base and J by 1 base, with 12 bases between the two germline ends. In DNA form, the CDR3 reads TGCGCCAGCAGCTTGCTACAGGTCGCGTCCTACGAGCAGTACTTC. This encodes CASSLLQVASYEQYF.